These T cell receptor beta chains were read from a single sample in a study of response to subunit inactivated influenza vaccine. A single record per CDR3 protein comes from TCRdb applying MiXCR to the RT-PCR reads. The sample lists under 550,000 distinct CDR3 sequences; around 8% were seen once. The source was PBMCs from blood, collected less than 30 months after vaccination. These receptors were taken from a man between 45 and 75 years old who received an inactivated influenza vaccine. The CDR3 runs from the conserved cysteine through the conserved F or W. A D gene is named only where the DNA matches it firmly. The size field is filled for only some rows; it gives once, few, many or a size class.

cdr3_length clone_size d_call j_call v_call cdr3_nt cdr3_aa
15 few TRBD2 TRBJ2-3 TRBV2 TGTGCCAGCAGCGGACTAGCGGGGGGGGCAGATACGCAGTATTTT CASSGLAGGADTQYF
15 many TRBD2 TRBJ2-5 TRBV10-3 TGTGCCACAGCTTTGGGACTAGCGGGTACAGAGACCCAGTACTTC CATALGLAGTETQYF
15 NA NA TRBJ2-5 TRBV5-1 TGCGCCAGCAGCTTCCGGGACTGGTACCAAGAGACCCAGTACTTC CASSFRDWYQETQYF
14 few TRBD1 TRBJ2-1 TRBV6-5 TGTGCCAGCAGTTACTTAGGGACAGTCAATGAGCAGTTCTTC CASSYLGTVNEQFF
14 NA NA TRBJ2-5 TRBV9 TGTGCCAGCAGCGTAGTAGGGGGGAAAGAGACCCAGTACTTC CASSVVGGKETQYF
17 NA TRBD2 TRBJ2-3 TRBV7-2 TGTGCCAGCAGCTTAGTCTCCCTAGCGGGAGGTGGAGATACGCAGTATTTT CASSLVSLAGGGDTQYF
16 NA NA TRBJ1-5 TRBV7-2 TGTGCCAGCAGCTTAGGGTCAAGGGCAGCAAATCAGCCCCAGCATTTT CASSLGSRAANQPQHF
15 few NA TRBJ1-5 TRBV11-2 TGTGCCAGCAGCCCCGGGTCAGGGGAGAGTCAGCCCCAGCATTTT CASSPGSGESQPQHF
17 few NA TRBJ2-1 TRBV12-3/TRBV12-4 TGTGCCAGCAGTTTCCTGGCGGGACTGAGCTCCTACAATGAGCAGTTCTTC CASSFLAGLSSYNEQFF
19 many TRBD2 TRBJ2-3 TRBV20-1 TGCAGTGCCATCCGGTTCGGGCTAGCGGGGGGCGGGAGCACAGATACGCAGTATTTT CSAIRFGLAGGGSTDTQYF
13 NA NA TRBJ1-5 TRBV6-1 TGTGCCAGCAGGGACAGTCGCAATCAGCCCCAGCATTTT CASRDSRNQPQHF
13 NA NA TRBJ1-2 TRBV12-3/TRBV12-4 TGTGCCAGCAGCCAACTACCTCGTCTTGGCTACACCTTC CASSQLPRLGYTF
14 few NA TRBJ1-1 TRBV27 TGTGCCAGCAGGGTGCAGCGGGAGGCGAGTGAAGCTTTCTTT CASRVQREASEAFF
15 NA TRBD1 TRBJ1-1 TRBV7-9 TGTGCCAGCAGCGACAGGGGAGGCCTGAACACTGAAGCTTTCTTT CASSDRGGLNTEAFF
16 few NA TRBJ2-3 TRBV15 TGTGCCACCAGCAGAGGCAGGGGCAAGAGCACAGATACGCAGTATTTT CATSRGRGKSTDTQYF
14 many TRBD1 TRBJ2-3 TRBV7-2 TGTGCCAGCGGTCCGGACAGGGGCACAGATACGCAGTATTTT CASGPDRGTDTQYF
13 NA NA TRBJ2-7 TRBV12-3/TRBV12-4 TGTGCCAGCAGTGGTGTCCTTTCCCTCGAGCAGTACTTC CASSGVLSLEQYF
15 many NA TRBJ2-3 TRBV20-1 TGCAGTGCTATTGGGCCGGGACGGAGTTCAGATACGCAGTATTTT CSAIGPGRSSDTQYF
18 few TRBD1 TRBJ2-6 TRBV4-2 TGTGCCAGCAGCAAAGGGGTACAGGGGGCTTATGGGGCCAACGTCCTGACTTTC CASSKGVQGAYGANVLTF
15 few TRBD1 TRBJ1-1 TRBV12-3/TRBV12-4 TGTGCCAGCAGTTTCGGGACAGCCCTGAACACTGAAGCTTTCTTT CASSFGTALNTEAFF
14 NA NA TRBJ1-5 TRBV12-3/TRBV12-4 TGTGCCAGCAGTTTATGGGCAGTCAATCAGCCCCAGCATTTT CASSLWAVNQPQHF
16 few NA TRBJ1-2 TRBV4-3 TGCGCCAGCAGCCATGATACTAGAGGGGGACCCTATGGCTACACCTTC CASSHDTRGGPYGYTF
17 NA NA TRBJ1-3 TRBV7-9 TGTGCCAGCAGCCGATTGGAGGGCTACTTAGTGGGAAACACCATATATTTT CASSRLEGYLVGNTIYF
16 many TRBD1 TRBJ1-1 TRBV15 TGTGCCACCAGCAGAATGCCGGGGACAGCGAACACTGAAGCTTTCTTT CATSRMPGTANTEAFF
19 few NA TRBJ1-3 TRBV4-2 TGTGCCAGCAGCCAAGATCTGTTTCCCCGCAGAAATTCTGGAAACACCATATATTTT CASSQDLFPRRNSGNTIYF
14 many TRBD2 TRBJ2-1 TRBV10-3 TGTGCCTCTACCCCTAGCGGCTCCTACAATGAGCAGTTCTTC CASTPSGSYNEQFF
12 few NA TRBJ1-2 TRBV2 TGTGCCAGCAGTGACGAGGGTCGAGGCTACACCTTC CASSDEGRGYTF
15 NA TRBD1 TRBJ2-7 TRBV7-9 TGTGCCAGCAGCCACTACCCAGACAGGGCCTACGAGCAGTACTTC CASSHYPDRAYEQYF